This TCR beta chain was profiled in a study of control samples from healthy donors and cancer patients. Sequencing used immunoSEQ multiplex PCR; TCRdb keeps in-frame clones, though not all of them. The data contain 100,000 to 150,000 clones, around 87% of them singletons. The material sequenced was blood. The TCR originated in a man in his fifties or sixties in good health.

The CDR3 DNA follows: TGTGCCAGCAATACAGGGGTCTATGGCTACACCTTC. It encodes CASNTGVYGYTF. The chain links TRBV28 to TRBJ1-2; 7 nucleotides match TRBD1. V lost 7 bases to trimming and J lost 4 bases; unmatched junction nucleotides: 3. The CDR3 length is 12 residues. Germline-derived CDR1 and CDR2 are MDHEN and SYDVKM.